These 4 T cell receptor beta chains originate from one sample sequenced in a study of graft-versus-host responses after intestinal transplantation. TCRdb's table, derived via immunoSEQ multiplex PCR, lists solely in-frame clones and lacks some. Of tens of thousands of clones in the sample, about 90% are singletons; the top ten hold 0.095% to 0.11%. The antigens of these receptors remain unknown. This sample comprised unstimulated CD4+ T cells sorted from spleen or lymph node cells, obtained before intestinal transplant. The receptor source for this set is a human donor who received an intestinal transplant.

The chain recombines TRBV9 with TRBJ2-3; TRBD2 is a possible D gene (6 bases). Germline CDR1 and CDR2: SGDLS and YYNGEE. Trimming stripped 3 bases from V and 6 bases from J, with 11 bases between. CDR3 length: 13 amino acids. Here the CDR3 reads CASSDRGWDTQYF. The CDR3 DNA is TGTGCCAGCAGCGACCGGGGGTGGGATACGCAGTATTTT.

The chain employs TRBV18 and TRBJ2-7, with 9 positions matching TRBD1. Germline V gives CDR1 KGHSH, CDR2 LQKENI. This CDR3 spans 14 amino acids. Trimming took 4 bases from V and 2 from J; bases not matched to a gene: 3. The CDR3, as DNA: TGTGCCAGCTCACTGGGGACAGGGACCTACGAGCAGTACTTC. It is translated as CASSLGTGTYEQYF.

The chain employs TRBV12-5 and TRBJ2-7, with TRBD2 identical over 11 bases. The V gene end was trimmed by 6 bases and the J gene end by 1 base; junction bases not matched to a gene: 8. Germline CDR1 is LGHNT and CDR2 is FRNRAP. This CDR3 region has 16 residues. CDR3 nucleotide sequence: TGTGCTAGTGGCCCCACTAGCGGGGGCCTATCCTACGAGCAGTACTTC. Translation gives CASGPTSGGLSYEQYF. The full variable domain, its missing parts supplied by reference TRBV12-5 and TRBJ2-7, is DARVTQTPRHKVTEMGQEVTMRCQPILGHNTVFWYRQTMMQGLELLAYFRNRAPLDDSGMPKDRFSAEMPDATLATLKIQPSEPRDSAVYFCASGPTSGGLSYEQYFGPGTRLTVT.

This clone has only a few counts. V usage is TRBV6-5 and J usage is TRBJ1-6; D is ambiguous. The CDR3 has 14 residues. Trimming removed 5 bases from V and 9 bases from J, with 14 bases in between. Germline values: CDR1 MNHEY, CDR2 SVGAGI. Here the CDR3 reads CASSPWEGGSPLHF. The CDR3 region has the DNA TGTGCCAGCAGTCCCTGGGAGGGAGGTTCACCCCTCCACTTT.